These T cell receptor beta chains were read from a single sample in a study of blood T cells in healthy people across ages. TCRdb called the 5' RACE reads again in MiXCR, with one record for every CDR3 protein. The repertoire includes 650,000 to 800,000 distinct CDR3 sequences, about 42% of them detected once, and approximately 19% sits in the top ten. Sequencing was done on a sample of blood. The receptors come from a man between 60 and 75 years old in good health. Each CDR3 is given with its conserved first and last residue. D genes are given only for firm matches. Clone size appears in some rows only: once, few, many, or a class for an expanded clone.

TGTGCCCGGAGTTCTCCGGGTGCCCAGCCCCAGCATTTT	CARSSPGAQPQHF	TRBV30	TRBJ1-5	-	-
TGTGCCAGCAGTTCCCGACCTTGGACTAGCGGGAATTACAATGAGCAGTTCTTC	CASSSRPWTSGNYNEQFF	TRBV28	TRBJ2-1	-	TRBD2
TGTGCCAGCAGCCCCTCGGACTCCCGAGGGGAGACCCAGTACTTC	CASSPSDSRGETQYF	TRBV28	TRBJ2-5	-	-
TGTGCCAGCACCGGGGTTGAGGCCCCACAAGCTTTCTTT	CASTGVEAPQAFF	TRBV9	TRBJ1-1	-	-
TGTGCCAGCAGTCCCGTCGGGGTGGCAGGGGGCTTGGACAATGAGCAGTTCTTC	CASSPVGVAGGLDNEQFF	TRBV6-1	TRBJ2-1	-	TRBD1
TGCGCCGTTCTACCCGCGGGCGGGGGGGCCGGAGATACGCAGTATTTT	CAVLPAGGGAGDTQYF	TRBV10-2	TRBJ2-3	-	TRBD2
TGTGCCAGCAGCCAAGACCGGGTCCTCGAAGAGACCCAGTACTTC	CASSQDRVLEETQYF	TRBV3-1	TRBJ2-5	-	-
TGCGCCAGCAGCCCCGGGACAGGGGTTAACTATGGCTACACCTTC	CASSPGTGVNYGYTF	TRBV5-1	TRBJ1-2	few	TRBD1
TGTGCCAGCAGCGATAGCGGGGGGGCGTCGGGAAACATTCAGTACTTC	CASSDSGGASGNIQYF	TRBV7-2	TRBJ2-4	-	TRBD2
TGTGCCAGCAGTTACGGTGTGAGTTCACCCCTCCACTTT	CASSYGVSSPLHF	TRBV6-2/TRBV6-3	TRBJ1-6	-	-
TGCAGCACCCTCGATGGCACAGATACGCAGTATTTT	CSTLDGTDTQYF	TRBV29-1	TRBJ2-3	-	-
TGCGCCAGCAGCCAGGGGCTTTCCTACGAGCAGTACTTC	CASSQGLSYEQYF	TRBV4-3	TRBJ2-7	many	-
TGCAGTGCCACCTTAGCGGGAACCTACAATGAGCAGTTCTTC	CSATLAGTYNEQFF	TRBV20-1	TRBJ2-1	few	TRBD2
TGTGCCACCGGACAGGTGCGACACGAGCAGTACTTC	CATGQVRHEQYF	TRBV10-3	TRBJ2-7	many	TRBD1
TGTGCCAGCAGTCCCCGGGGGGCTCGGTACGAGCAGTACTTC	CASSPRGARYEQYF	TRBV12-3/TRBV12-4	TRBJ2-7	few	-
TGTGCCAGCAGTTTGCACGACAGGGGACCGCAGTTCTTC	CASSLHDRGPQFF	TRBV12-3/TRBV12-4	TRBJ2-1	few	TRBD1
TGCAGTGCTATAAGTGGGGGCTCGGAGACCCAGTTCTTC	CSAISGGSETQFF	TRBV20-1	TRBJ2-1	-	-
TGTGCCAGCTCGGGACAGGTAAACTACGAGCAGTACTTC	CASSGQVNYEQYF	TRBV6-1	TRBJ2-7	-	TRBD1
TGTGCCAGCAGTTTCTTTGTTTCGGCGGGACCCACAGATACGCAGTATTTT	CASSFFVSAGPTDTQYF	TRBV12-3/TRBV12-4	TRBJ2-3	few	-
TGTGCCAGCAGCGCTTACCGGGACAGCTACCAAGAGACCCAGTACTTC	CASSAYRDSYQETQYF	TRBV9	TRBJ2-5	few	TRBD1
TGCAGTGCTAGAGAGACAGGGGTTACGTACTTC	CSARETGVTYF	TRBV20-1	TRBJ2-7	-	TRBD1
TGTGCCAGCAGCTTAGCCCCTCCGAAGACAGGGCAGAATTCACCCCTCCACTTT	CASSLAPPKTGQNSPLHF	TRBV7-2	TRBJ1-6	-	TRBD1
TGCAGCGTTGAAGATCGGGCCCCGGGACAGGGGGTATCAGGAAACACCATATATTTT	CSVEDRAPGQGVSGNTIYF	TRBV29-1	TRBJ1-3	-	TRBD1
TGTGCCAGCACCAGAGCGGGGGTGGCAGATACGCAGTATTTT	CASTRAGVADTQYF	TRBV27	TRBJ2-3	-	TRBD2
TGTGCCAGCAGCTTAGATAGTAGCGGGGCTTGGTACGAGCAGTACTTC	CASSLDSSGAWYEQYF	TRBV7-2	TRBJ2-7	many	TRBD2
TGCAGTGCTAGAAAAGGGACAGGGACAGATACGCAGTATTTT	CSARKGTGTDTQYF	TRBV20-1	TRBJ2-3	-	TRBD1
TGTGCCAGCAGCTCCGCCGGGACAGCATTGAACTGTGGCTACACCTTC	CASSSAGTALNCGYTF	TRBV7-9	TRBJ1-2	-	TRBD1
TGTGCCAGCAGTTTATCCTTCGGAGGGGGCAAATTCCACGAGCAGTACTTC	CASSLSFGGGKFHEQYF	TRBV28	TRBJ2-7	-	-
TGTGCCAGCAGCGCACAAAGTAACCAGCCCCAGCATTTT	CASSAQSNQPQHF	TRBV5-5	TRBJ1-5	-	-
TGTGCCAGCAGCTTATCGGACAGGGTCCACGAGCAGTACTTC	CASSLSDRVHEQYF	TRBV7-8	TRBJ2-7	-	TRBD1
TGTGCCAGCTCACCACCGTGGCAGGGCGCCTACTACGAGCAGTACTTC	CASSPPWQGAYYEQYF	TRBV18	TRBJ2-7	-	-
TGTGCCAGCAGCTTAGATCTAGCGGGGGCCGATACGCAGTATTTT	CASSLDLAGADTQYF	TRBV7-9	TRBJ2-3	-	TRBD2
TGTGCCAGCAGTGCATTTAGAGGGGGATACAATGAGCAGTTCTTC	CASSAFRGGYNEQFF	TRBV6-1	TRBJ2-1	once	-